This TCR beta chain stems from a study of PD-1 blockade in classical Hodgkin lymphoma. CDR1 and CDR2 (germline): LGHNA, YNFKEQ. Trimming left V 0 bases short and J 0 bases short, with 7 bases between. The CDR3 loop spans 15 amino acids. Profiling relied on immunoSEQ multiplex PCR, and the TCRdb table lists in-frame clones only, not all of them. The sample contains roughly 96,000 clones, nearly 90% of which appear only once. Relapses following autologous stem cell transplantation were seen in all patients, with brentuximab vedotin exposure varying. This rearrangement joins TRBV4-2 to TRBJ2-3; D is undetermined. The input for sequencing was peripheral blood mononuclear cells (PBMCs), taken before the second cycle of nivolumab. This TCR derives from a human donor with classical Hodgkin lymphoma. The CDR3 protein is CASSQDGQSTDTQYF. In nucleotides, the CDR3 is TGTGCCAGCAGCCAAGATGGGCAGAGCACAGATACGCAGTATTTT.